This is a list of T cell receptor beta chains from one sample in a study of T cell changes during pregnancy in multiple sclerosis. Profiling relied on immunoSEQ multiplex PCR, and the TCRdb table lists in-frame clones only, not all of them. The sample lists about 45,000 clones, about 93% occurring once. This specimen consisted of CD4+ T cells from peripheral blood mononuclear cells, obtained before pregnancy. Receptors were obtained from a female donor with multiple sclerosis, enrolled in a pregnancy study. Each CDR3 is given without its conserved first and last residue.

TRBV28	TRBJ2-7	ASSLGYFYEQY
TRBV7-9	TRBJ1-1	ASSFRENTEAF
TRBV10-3	TRBJ1-5	ASGTAFKQPQH
TRBV7-9	TRBJ1-2	ASSSTGANYGYT
TRBV7-9	TRBJ1-4	ASSFQGASEKLF
TRBV28	TRBJ1-1	ASSLVRDYTEAF
TRBV5-4	TRBJ1-2	ASREETGGYGYT
TRBV7-2	TRBJ2-5	ASSLAALAGGETQY
TRBV6-5	TRBJ2-7	ASSRTSGDSYEQY
TRBV18	TRBJ1-2	ASSPKSGQNYGYT
TRBV2	TRBJ1-4	ATHNGGNEKLF
TRBV19	TRBJ1-3	ASSNLALRPSGNTIY
TRBV11-2	TRBJ1-5	ASTQGPNQPQH
TRBV4-2	TRBJ1-5	ASSQAGADQPQH
TRBV5-1	TRBJ2-1	ASTLLAGGPGAYNEQF
TRBV5-1	TRBJ2-3	ASSWLHTGTDTQY
TRBV2	TRBJ2-2	ASTSGQTNTGELF
TRBV10-3	TRBJ2-3	AISGKKDTQY
TRBV28	TRBJ1-4	ASRPGGSDEKLF
TRBV15	TRBJ2-2	ATSKPRGGTGELF
TRBV9	TRBJ2-7	ASSLRYEQY
TRBV28	TRBJ2-7	ASSLSATGTYEQY
TRBV5-1	TRBJ2-3	ASSPLPPGSGRTDTQY
TRBV7-3	TRBJ2-5	ASSLYPQGAGETQY
TRBV10-3	TRBJ2-2	AISRGANTGELF
TRBV10-1	TRBJ2-7	ASSGTMSSYEQY
TRBV9	TRBJ2-3	ASSVYVRKTSGGPDTQY
TRBV6-5	TRBJ1-2	ASRRTGEGYT
TRBV5-8	TRBJ2-1	ASSFPRLAGANEQF
TRBV4-1	TRBJ2-3	ASGLAGSSTDTQY
TRBV29-1	TRBJ1-2	SVGGDRSNYGYT
TRBV28	TRBJ1-5	ASRPPARLVSNQPQH
TRBV19	TRBJ2-7	ASSMRNYEQY
TRBV7-9	TRBJ1-2	ASSLVGQILNYGYT
TRBV4-2	TRBJ2-7	ASSQDNSLDSRYEQY
TRBV4-3	TRBJ2-3	ASSQDTYPGTDTQY
TRBV11-1	TRBJ2-1	ASSLGGAGDTYNEQF
TRBV7-9	TRBJ2-6	ASSSTQKLIPPGANVLT
TRBV18	TRBJ1-6	ASSPPDSAYSPLH
TRBV6-6	TRBJ1-2	ASKKSTGNYGYT
TRBV28	TRBJ2-4	ASSWAGLAKNIQY
TRBV5-1	TRBJ2-7	ASSLGTPNSYEQY
TRBV18	TRBJ2-5	ASSRLRYQETQY
TRBV7-2	TRBJ2-1	ASSASSGRFNEQF
TRBV25-1	TRBJ2-1	ASGGAGAPYNEQF
TRBV5-1	TRBJ1-1	ASSRGQGAAEAF
TRBV7-3	TRBJ2-1	ASSSQAGAPDEQF
TRBV19	TRBJ1-1	ASSMRDRVNTEAF
TRBV10-3	TRBJ2-7	AISESVTSYEQY